This T cell receptor beta chain was recorded in a study of blood T cell repertoires in COVID-19. Across the study: PBMCs, B-cell-depleted T cells, or T cells were the source of the cDNA or gDNA that made up the material.

The repertoire was sequenced with immunoSEQ multiplex PCR; TCRdb's copy has only in-frame clones and lacks some. The data hold hundreds of thousands of clones, with around 85% observed a single time. Germline CDR1 is MNHEY and CDR2 is SMNVEV (reference sequence). The CDR3 contains 14 residues. The V gene end was trimmed by 7 bases and the J gene end by 1 base; junction bases not matched to a gene: 3. J is TRBJ2-3 and V is TRBV27, with 9 bases aligning to TRBD2. The source material was peripheral blood. This TCR was recovered from a man older than 75 with acute or convalescent COVID-19. DNA of the CDR3: TGTGCCAGCACCTTAGCGGGAGGCACAGATACGCAGTATTTT. Its protein is CASTLAGGTDTQYF.